This entry lists 21 T cell receptor beta chains sequenced from one sample in a study of T cell changes during pregnancy in multiple sclerosis. The protocol was immunoSEQ multiplex PCR, while the TCRdb copy is restricted to in-frame clones and leaves out a portion. The sample lists over 35,000 clones; 90% to 95% were seen once. This material consisted of CD4+ T cells from peripheral blood mononuclear cells, taken in the second trimester of pregnancy. Every receptor here comes from a female donor in good health, enrolled as a control in a pregnancy study.

The chain carries TRBV5-1 and TRBJ2-5, with TRBD2 identical over 7 bases. Germline CDR1 reads SGHRS; CDR2 reads YFSETQ. The CDR3 covers 14 residues. Unmatched junction bases numbered 3, after V lost 4 bases and J lost 0 bases. CDR3 protein: CASSPGTNQETQYF. The CDR3 bases are TGCGCCAGCAGCCCTGGGACTAACCAAGAGACCCAGTACTTC. Looking up the rest from reference TRBV5-1 and TRBJ2-5 gives the full variable domain: KAGVTQTPRYLIKTRGQQVTLSCSPISGHRSVSWYQQTPGQGLQFLFEYFSETQRNKGNFPGRFSGRQFSNSRSEMNVSTLELGDSALYLCASSPGTNQETQYFGPGTRLLVL.

V gene TRBV4-1 combines with J gene TRBJ2-5, with TRBD1 as a possible D gene (6 bases). The CDR3 sequence is 14 residues long. The germline V gene has CDR1 MGHRA and CDR2 YSYEKL. V was shortened by 2 bases and J by 9 bases, with 16 bases between the two germline ends. The CDR3 nucleotides read TGCGCCAGCAGCCAACTCTACAGGGCTATGTCCCAGTACTTC. As protein: CASSQLYRAMSQYF.

The genes are TRBV2 and TRBJ1-5; weak D call: TRBD1 (5 bases). V was shortened by 6 bases and J by 7 bases, with 19 bases between the two germline ends. CDR1 is SNHLY, CDR2 FYNNEI, per germline. There are 15 residues in the CDR3. DNA for the CDR3: TGTGCCAGCAGCCCCAGCCTTGGGGCTATACAGCCCCAGCATTTT. Translation: CASSPSLGAIQPQHF.

The genes are TRBV5-1 and TRBJ1-3, with TRBD1 matching 7 bases. Germline loops: CDR1 SGHRS, CDR2 YFSETQ. The CDR3 runs to 14 residues. V shed 4 bases and J 4 bases; nucleotides not matched to a gene: 5. The CDR3 DNA sequence: TGCGCCAGCAGCCGCAGGGGGTCAGGAAACACCATATATTTT. The encoded protein is CASSRRGSGNTIYF.

The rearrangement links TRBV30 to TRBJ1-1; D uncertain. The CDR3 loop spans 13 amino acids. Trimming left V 0 bases short and J 5 bases short, with 10 bases between. Germline values: CDR1 GTSNPN, CDR2 SVGIG (reference sequence). The CDR3 region has the DNA TGTGCCTGGAGTGTCGGGGAAGGGACTGAAGCTTTCTTT. Amino acids: CAWSVGEGTEAFF.

This chain joins TRBV6-5 and TRBJ1-2; TRBD1 agrees at 9 bases. The germline V gene encodes CDR1 MNHEY and CDR2 SVGAGI. CDR3 length: 16 residues. Unmatched junction bases numbered 6, after V lost 4 bases and J lost 0 bases. CDR3: CASSWGGTGPNYGYTF. In DNA form, the CDR3 reads TGTGCCAGCAGTTGGGGCGGGACAGGGCCTAACTATGGCTACACCTTC.

The chain's CDR3 is CASSVAAGLYNEQFF. The CDR3 nucleotides read TGTGCCAGCAGCGTAGCGGCGGGACTATACAATGAGCAGTTCTTC. The gene calls are TRBV9 and TRBJ2-1, with 7 nucleotides matching TRBD2. The CDR3 loop spans 15 amino acids. Germline V gives CDR1 SGDLS, CDR2 YYNGEE. J lost 4 bases, V lost 0 bases, and 4 bases had no gene match. The variable domain in full, with the rest retrieved from reference TRBV9 and TRBJ2-1, is DSGVTQTPKHLITATGQRVTLRCSPRSGDLSVYWYQQSLDQGLQFLIQYYNGEERAKGNILERFSAQQFPDLHSELNLSSLELGDSALYFCASSVAAGLYNEQFFGPGTRLTVL.

The V call is TRBV6-1, the J call TRBJ1-6, with TRBD1 identical over 7 bases. This CDR3 comprises 14 residues. The germline V gene has CDR1 MNHNS and CDR2 SASEGT. V lost 4 bases and J lost 5; bases outside the gene matches: 2. The CDR3 loop reads CASSAGTDNSPLHF. In DNA form, the CDR3 reads TGTGCCAGCAGTGCCGGGACAGATAATTCACCCCTCCACTTT.

V is TRBV2 and J is TRBJ2-1; 10 nucleotides line up with TRBD2. Germline loops: CDR1 SNHLY, CDR2 FYNNEI. V lost 3 bases, J lost 3 bases, and 11 bases stayed unmatched. This CDR3 contains 18 residues. The CDR3 region has the DNA TGTGCCAGCAGTGAGTTGGCTAGCGGGAGCCGACTCTACAATGAGCAGTTCTTC. This gives the protein CASSELASGSRLYNEQFF.

The chain couples TRBV29-1 to TRBJ1-2; D remains unclear. The V gene lost 4 bases and the J gene lost 7 bases, with 13 bases spanning the gap. This CDR3 region has 12 residues. Germline V gene lookup returns CDR1 SQVTM and CDR2 ANQGSEA. For the CDR3, the DNA is TGCAGCGTTGTAGAGGGCATACGTGGCTACACCTTC. It yields the protein CSVVEGIRGYTF.

The V call is TRBV19, the J call TRBJ1-6; TRBD1 might be the D (5 bases). The V and J ends lost 3 bases and 7 bases respectively, with 13 bases between them. The germline V gene has CDR1 LNHDA and CDR2 SQIVND (reference sequence). This CDR3 spans 15 amino acids. CDR3 loop: CASSMSRAKNSPLHF. The CDR3 DNA reads TGTGCCAGTAGTATGTCCAGGGCGAAAAATTCACCCCTCCACTTT.

The rearrangement uses TRBV30 and TRBJ1-1; 9 bases fit TRBD1. CDR3 size: 14 residues. J lost 3 bases, V lost 4 bases, and 6 bases had no gene match. Germline V gene data show CDR1 as GTSNPN and CDR2 as SVGIG (reference sequence). The CDR3 loop reads CAWKSRQGDTEAFF. The CDR3 DNA reads as TGTGCCTGGAAGTCGAGACAGGGGGACACTGAAGCTTTCTTT.

The chain has TRBV2 and TRBJ1-1; tentative D call: TRBD1 (5 bases). Germline CDR1 and CDR2: SNHLY and FYNNEI. The length of the CDR3 is 13 residues. Deletions cut 11 bases from V and 0 bases from J, with 13 bases between. This chain's CDR3 is CARLRTLNTEAFF. CDR3 in DNA: TGTGCCCGCCTACGGACACTGAACACTGAAGCTTTCTTT.

The V call is TRBV7-2, the J call TRBJ2-7, with 9 bases that match TRBD2. The CDR3 spans 15 residues. V was clipped by 0 bases and J by 4 bases; unmatched bases: 4. Germline loops: CDR1 SGHTA, CDR2 FQGNSA. CDR3 in amino acids: CASSLAPSGTYEQYF. DNA of the CDR3: TGTGCCAGCAGCTTAGCGCCTAGCGGGACATACGAGCAGTACTTC.

This clone was recorded a few times. V and J are TRBV30 and TRBJ1-2; D is uncertain. Germline V gene sequence: CDR1 GTSNPN, CDR2 SVGIG (reference sequence). The CDR3 sequence is 14 residues long. Trimming took off 4 bases at V and 0 bases at J, with 12 bases between the two ends. CDR3 nucleotides: TGTGCCTGGAAGAGGAAAGACGCTAACTATGGCTACACCTTC. Translation: CAWKRKDANYGYTF.

As to this clone: An end of the junction differs from the germline gene, which may be a read error. In DNA form, the CDR3 reads TGTGCCAGCAACTCTGGGACTAGCGGGAGCGGGGAGCACTTC. Amino acids: CASNSGTSGSGEHF. This chain connects TRBV7-2 to TRBJ2-5; 14 nucleotides match TRBD2. Germline-derived CDR1 and CDR2 are SGHTA and FQGNSA. The CDR3 is 14 residues long.

This chain links TRBV5-1 with TRBJ2-7; the match to TRBD2 covers 13 bases. The CDR3 spans 15 residues. Per germline, CDR1 SGHRS and CDR2 YFSETQ. J gave up 2 bases and V 3 bases, and 2 bases lay outside the gene matches. In DNA, the CDR3 is TGCGCCAGCAGCTCCGGGACTAGCGGGGCCTACGAGCAGTACTTC. This encodes CASSSGTSGAYEQYF.

The J gene is TRBJ2-2, the V gene TRBV19, with 11 bases matching TRBD2. Germline CDR1 and CDR2: LNHDA and SQIVND (reference sequence). The CDR3 is made up of 17 amino acids. With 4 bases clipped from V and 6 bases from J, the junction kept 10 bases outside the gene matches. The CDR3 DNA follows: TGTGCCAGTAGTAAGATCAGGCTAGCGGGAGGCTCCGGGGAGCTGTTTTTT. The encoded protein is CASSKIRLAGGSGELFF.

The chain's CDR3 is CASSLGHPNQPQHF. CDR3 bases: TGTGCCAGCAGTTTAGGACACCCCAATCAGCCCCAGCATTTT. V usage is TRBV27 and J usage is TRBJ1-5; a possible D gene is TRBD1 (5 bases). There are 14 residues in the CDR3. Germline V gene data show CDR1 as MNHEY and CDR2 as SMNVEV (reference sequence). Trimming took 2 bases from V and 3 from J, leaving 8 bases between them.

V usage is TRBV6-1 and J usage is TRBJ2-3; no clear D. The CDR3 runs 12 residues. V was cut by 6 bases and J by 3 bases, with 7 bases left in between. CDR1 and CDR2 (germline): MNHNS, SASEGT. The CDR3 sequence: CASRLVTDTQYF. In nucleotides, the CDR3 is TGTGCCAGCAGATTAGTGACAGATACGCAGTATTTT.

The chain combines TRBV27 with TRBJ1-1; 7 bases are shared with TRBD1. The CDR3 is made up of 15 amino acids. J lost 5 bases, V lost 5 bases, and 11 bases had no gene match. CDR1 and CDR2 (germline): MNHEY, SMNVEV (reference sequence). CDR3 amino acids: CASSRRGDRGTEAFF. In DNA, the CDR3 is TGTGCCAGCAGTCGAAGGGGGGACAGAGGTACTGAAGCTTTCTTT.